One sample yielded the 20 T cell receptor beta chains listed below, sequenced in a study of tumor and adjacent non-tumor tissue in lung cancer. Three rounds of nested PCR, following a modified ARM-PCR protocol, produced the TCRbeta library. TCRdb recomputed calls from the multiplex PCR reads with MiXCR, one row per CDR3 protein. The sample consists of 110,000 or so distinct CDR3 sequences, 60% to 70% of them appearing once. No cell sorting was done before RNA was extracted from the tissue. The normal lung tissue was taken more than 3 cm from the tumor edge. Sequencing was carried out using distant non-tumor lung tissue. These receptors were collected from a man aged 60 to 69 with non-small cell lung cancer.

The chain is built from TRBV11-2 and TRBJ2-1; unclear D gene. The germline CDR1 and CDR2 sequences are SGHAT and FQNNGV. V was cut by 5 bases and J by 7 bases, with 18 bases left in between. The CDR3 is made up of 15 amino acids. In DNA form, the CDR3 reads TGTGCCAGCAGCCTACGGATATCGTCATCTAATGAGCAGTTCTTC. Translation: CASSLRISSSNEQFF.

This clonotype was recorded only once. A read error may be the cause here, since a much bigger clone is one base away. The rearrangement uses TRBV7-8 and TRBJ2-7, with D perhaps matching TRBD2 (5 bases). Trimming removed 4 bases from V and 0 bases from J, with 13 bases in between. The germline CDR1 and CDR2 sequences are SGHVS and FQNEAQ. The length of the CDR3 is 15 residues. The CDR3 DNA follows: TGTGCCAGCAGCTCAGCGGAGACCGTCTCCTACGAGCAGTACTTC. Its protein is CASSSAETVSYEQYF.

Worth noting for this clonotype: The CDR3 ends on some other residue instead of the conserved phenylalanine or tryptophan, so this is likely a read error. The genes are TRBV11-2 and TRBJ2-2; tentative D call: TRBD2 (5 bases). Looked up from germline, CDR1 is SGHAT and CDR2 is FQNNGV. This CDR3 is 11 amino acids long. The CDR3 DNA reads as TGTGCCAGCAGCCAATCACGGGATCTGTTTTTG. Translated: CASSQSRDLFL.

This clonotype was observed many times. The V and J genes are TRBV12-3 or TRBV12-4 and TRBJ1-3, with a possible D match to TRBD1 (5 bases). V was pared by 1 base and J by 3 bases, with 7 bases between. The CDR3 sequence is 14 residues long. The CDR3 sequence is CASSLGQYGNTIYF. As DNA, the CDR3 is TGTGCCAGCAGTTTAGGACAGTATGGAAACACCATATATTTT.

This clonotype came up many times. The J gene is TRBJ2-1, the V gene TRBV19, with D possibly TRBD1 on 6 matching bases. This CDR3 comprises 14 residues. Per germline, CDR1 LNHDA and CDR2 SQIVND (reference sequence). Trimming cost V 8 bases and J 0 bases, with 11 bases left between them. The CDR3 region is CASSDRFSYNEQFF. The CDR3 DNA reads as TGTGCCAGTTCCGACAGGTTCTCCTACAATGAGCAGTTCTTC. Full variable domain (outside the CDR3, taken from reference TRBV19 and TRBJ2-1): DGGITQSPKYLFRKEGQNVTLSCEQNLNHDAMYWYRQDPGQGLRLIYYSQIVNDFQKGDIAEGYSVSREKKESFPLTVTSAQKNPTAFYLCASSDRFSYNEQFFGPGTRLTVL.

Details on this clonotype: One junction end does not reproduce the germline sequence, and a read error may be involved. The gene calls are TRBV20-1 and TRBJ1-5, with no clear D. Germline CDR1 reads DFQATT; CDR2 reads SNEGSKA (reference sequence). The CDR3 runs 13 residues. The CDR3, as DNA: TGCAGTGCTAGGAAGACAATCAATCAGGCCCAGCATTTT. Translated, it gives CSARKTINQAQHF.

The chain has TRBV20-1 and TRBJ2-7; 8 bases are a match to TRBD2. V lost 5 bases to trimming and J lost 0 bases; unmatched junction nucleotides: 3. Germline CDR1 reads DFQATT; CDR2 reads SNEGSKA (reference sequence). The CDR3 spans 13 residues. DNA of the CDR3: TGCAGTGCTGCCAGCGGGAGCTCCTACGAGCAGTACTTC. Translated, it gives CSAASGSSYEQYF.

This clonotype was found many times. This rearrangement joins TRBV29-1 to TRBJ1-1; the D is unclear. The germline gives CDR1 SQVTM, CDR2 ANQGSEA. The CDR3 is 11 amino acids. CDR3 nucleotides: TGCAGGGTGGCCCTGGGCACTGAAGCTTTCTTT. This codes for CRVALGTEAFF.

On this clonotype itself: In this CDR3 the conserved last residue, phenylalanine or tryptophan, is missing, so a read error is likely. The V and J genes are TRBV4-3 and TRBJ2-3; 7 bases map to TRBD2. The CDR3 has 15 amino acids. V trimming: 4 bases; J trimming: 7 bases; junction bases outside the gene matches: 11. Germline V CDR1 and CDR2: LGHNA, YSLEER. In DNA form, the CDR3 reads TGCGCCAGCAGCCTCGAGGGAGGGCCGGTAAATACGCAGTATTCT. Protein product: CASSLEGGPVNTQYS.

Of note for this clonotype: A much larger clone lies a single base off, so this may be a read error. J is TRBJ2-1 and V is TRBV20-1, with 10 bases aligning to TRBD1. The CDR3 has 15 amino acids. The germline CDR1 and CDR2 sequences are DFQATT and SNEGSKA (reference sequence). This chain's CDR3 is CSARDSDRGLNEQLF. The CDR3, as DNA: TGCAGTGCTAGAGATTCGGACAGGGGGTTGAATGAGCAGTTATTC.

In this sample, this clonotype turned up a few times. A clone one base away is much larger, so this may be a read error. The rearrangement links TRBV12-3 or TRBV12-4 to TRBJ1-2, with a tentative D call TRBD1 (6 bases). Trimming removed 6 bases at V and 4 bases at J, with 9 bases between. There are 12 residues in the CDR3. The CDR3 reads CASRTQGYGYTF. Written as DNA, the CDR3 is TGTGCCAGCAGAACACAGGGCTATGGCTACACCTTC.

Notes on this clonotype: Being one base from a much bigger clone, this may be a read error. V gene TRBV7-9 combines with J gene TRBJ2-7; 11 positions match TRBD1. Germline V CDR1 and CDR2: SEHNR, FQNEAQ (reference sequence). This CDR3 contains 16 residues. V was pared by 5 bases and J by 7 bases, with 13 bases of the junction left unmatched. The CDR3, as DNA: TGTGCCAGCAGCCACCTGGGAGGACAGGGGGCGCTTGAGCAGTACTTC. This sequence encodes CASSHLGGQGALEQYF.

Concerning this clonotype itself: This may be a read error, as it is one base from a much larger clone. V and J are TRBV10-2 and TRBJ2-5; 12 bases fit TRBD1. From germline, CDR1 is WSHSY and CDR2 SAAADI. The CDR3 has 16 residues. Here the CDR3 DNA reads TGCGCCAGCAGTGAGAGGGACAGGGGGCGCCCAGAGACCCTGTACTTC. This codes for CASSERDRGRPETLYF.

The chain carries TRBV28 and TRBJ2-7; D ambiguous. Trimming stripped 5 bases from V and 2 bases from J, with 4 bases between. This CDR3 comprises 11 residues. In germline, CDR1 is MDHEN, CDR2 SYDVKM. CDR3 amino acids: CASSITYEQYF. The CDR3 DNA reads as TGTGCCAGCAGTATCACCTACGAGCAGTACTTC. The full variable domain, in which reference TRBV28 and TRBJ2-7 provide the parts outside the CDR3, is DVKVTQSSRYLVKRTGEKVFLECVQDMDHENMFWYRQDPGLGLRLIYFSYDVKMKEKGDIPEGYSVSREKKERFSLILESASTNQTSMYLCASSITYEQYFGPGTRLTVT.

This sequence joins TRBV2 and TRBJ1-5, with 9 bases lining up with TRBD1. The CDR3 covers 13 residues. After removal of 6 bases from V and 13 bases from J, the junction contained 10 bases not matched to a gene. Looked up from germline, CDR1 is SNHLY and CDR2 is FYNNEI. In nucleotides, the CDR3 is TGTGCCAGCAGGGGACAGGGAAATCAGCTACAGCATTTT. It specifies CASRGQGNQLQHF.

About this clonotype: Its ends do not fully match the called genes, so a read error is possible. V and J are TRBV4-1 and TRBJ1-5; 7 positions match TRBD1. Germline V gene lookup returns CDR1 MGHRA and CDR2 YSYEKL. The CDR3 runs to 17 residues. This CDR3 is CANSQASTGVHNRPQHF. CDR3 in DNA: TGCGCCAACAGCCAAGCTTCTACAGGGGTACACAATCGGCCCCAGCATTTT.

This rearrangement joins TRBV20-1 to TRBJ1-2; TRBD1 matches 11 bases. CDR3 length equals 16 residues. Trimming took 2 bases from V and 4 from J; bases not matched to a gene: 9. Germline V gene lookup returns CDR1 DFQATT and CDR2 SNEGSKA (reference sequence). The CDR3 DNA sequence: TGCAGTGCTAGAACCTCATCCGGGACAGGGGGCTATGGCTACACCTTC. Protein: CSARTSSGTGGYGYTF.

As to this clonotype: Germline and junction disagree at one end, which may indicate a read error. The chain carries TRBV11-2 and TRBJ2-7; possible D gene TRBD1, 5 bases. CDR1 is SGHAT, CDR2 FQNNGV, per germline. The CDR3 runs to 15 residues. CDR3 nucleotides: TGTGCCATCAGCTTAGTAGGACATCTTTCCTACGAGCAGTACTTC. Encoded protein: CAISLVGHLSYEQYF.

The rearrangement joins TRBV29-1 to TRBJ1-5, with 7 bases aligning to TRBD1. This CDR3 is built from 15 residues. V trimming: 6 bases; J trimming: 4 bases; junction bases outside the gene matches: 12. Germline V gene sequence: CDR1 SQVTM, CDR2 ANQGSEA. The CDR3 region is CSVLFRQGSNQPQHF. CDR3 sequence (DNA): TGCAGCGTCCTATTCAGACAGGGCTCAAATCAGCCCCAGCATTTT.

With respect to this clonotype: Given a much more abundant clone one base away, this may be a read error. The gene calls are TRBV5-4 and TRBJ1-2, with 7 bases identical to TRBD1. This CDR3 contains 13 residues. V was clipped by 1 base and J by 6 bases; unmatched bases: 3. Germline CDR1 and CDR2: SGHNT and YYREEE (reference sequence). The CDR3 DNA reads TGTGCCAGCAGCTTGAAGGGGGCAAATGGCTACACCTTC. This encodes CASSLKGANGYTF.